This note documents a single TCR beta chain sequence. Its antigen is unknown. The data were taken from a study of early T cells in non-severe SARS-CoV-2 infection. Study background: Bulk RNA taken from unsorted whole blood was sequenced, leaving chains unpaired.

TCRdb independently ran MiXCR on the 5' RACE reads; one entry per CDR3 protein. The sample lists around 28,000 distinct CDR3 sequences, less than 5% occurring once. Notes on the study in general: Comparison of clonotypes with VDJdb favored anti-spike CD8 responses while missing private and CD4 specificities.

This CDR3 has 16 residues. Germline V lookup: CDR1 MNHEY, CDR2 SVGAGI. J gave up 1 base and V 7 bases, and 10 bases lay outside the gene matches. The chain carries TRBV6-5 and TRBJ1-1; 9 bases are shared with TRBD1. Sequenced: whole blood. This TCR came from an adult who was a healthcare worker with PCR-confirmed SARS-CoV-2 infection or an uninfected control (not recorded which). CDR3 in amino acids: CASTLQGATGNTEAFF. The CDR3 DNA is TGTGCCAGCACTCTACAGGGGGCGACTGGGAACACTGAAGCTTTCTTT.